The 2 T cell receptor beta chains given below trace back to one sample, sequenced in a study of post-analysis software for immune sequencing data. The authors incorporated unique molecular identifiers into the TCR beta cDNA libraries. TCRdb passed the PCR reads through MiXCR, listing each CDR3 protein once. Among some 500,000 distinct CDR3 sequences, around 40% were seen once, and the ten largest hold 9% to 14%. Study results and limitations: TRBV5-6, TRBV5-1 and TRBV20-1 belonged to a set of a handful of TRBV segments that were more frequent in patients than controls.

These receptors lack a known antigen. Sequenced input: blood. The source is a girl aged 10-17 years with multiple sclerosis.

The chain uses TRBV15 and TRBJ2-3; 11 nucleotides line up with TRBD1. Germline V gene data show CDR1 as LNHNV and CDR2 as YYDKDF (reference sequence). The CDR3 runs to 15 residues. V was pared by 4 bases and J by 7 bases, with 7 bases of the junction left unmatched. This CDR3 is CATSKGTGGIYTQYF. CDR3 nucleotides: TGTGCCACCAGCAAGGGGACAGGGGGTATATATACGCAGTATTTT.

The V and J genes are TRBV29-1 and TRBJ2-3; the D is unclear. V lost 3 bases, J lost 3 bases, and 7 bases lay in between. The CDR3 covers 12 residues. Germline loops: CDR1 SQVTM, CDR2 ANQGSEA. The CDR3 spells CSVDPLTDTQYF. For the CDR3, the DNA is TGCAGCGTTGACCCGTTAACAGATACGCAGTATTTT.